Here is one TCR beta chain with its context. What it binds is unknown. The CDR3 loop spans 17 amino acids. Trimming left V 0 bases short and J 0 bases short, with 12 bases between. The germline V gene has CDR1 SGHNT and CDR2 YYREEE (reference sequence). This record belongs to a study of vaccination effects on CD4 cells after COVID-19. In the study overall: Convalescent patients (n = two) were sampled 16 days and one week prevaccination. Study results and limitations: Convalescents showed post-vaccine spike-reactive clones that were mainly new vaccine-induced clones.

Profiling relied on immunoSEQ multiplex PCR, and the TCRdb table lists in-frame clones only, not all of them. The sample yields more than 35,000 clones, roughly four fifths seen once. Within the ViraFEST assay, antigen-specific CD4+ T cells underwent expansion with viral peptide pools prior to sequencing. Culture lasted about 11 days before CD4+ T cell isolation. According to PCR results, the person was infected with SARS-CoV-2 between March and December 2020. The gene calls are TRBV5-4 and TRBJ2-2; tentatively, D is TRBD1 or TRBD2 (5 bases each). This sample comprised CD4+ T cells from PBMCs cultured with a peptide pool, obtained before COVID-19 vaccination. This sequence was found in a human donor who had a prior SARS-CoV-2 infection. Here the CDR3 reads CASSLDGAPSNTGELFF. In DNA form, the CDR3 reads TGTGCCAGCAGCTTGGACGGGGCGCCCTCGAACACCGGGGAGCTGTTTTTT.